This T cell receptor (beta chain) was recovered during a study of blood T cell repertoires in COVID-19. Study as a whole: Researchers got acute and convalescent COVID-19 samples from the United States, Italy and Spain. Sources were T cells, B-cell-depleted T cells, or PBMCs; the material itself was cDNA or gDNA.

How the authors handled the data: Quantification of nucleated cells was approximated via reference gene primer amplification. Assay used: immunoSEQ multiplex PCR; TCRdb lists only in-frame clones, some missing. The V and J calls and the clone size are those of that table, but D and trimming were determined from the DNA. This sample yields under 150,000 clones, of which under 90% are seen a single time; over 7.5% belongs to the top ten. The CDR3 sequence is 15 residues long. Per germline, CDR1 GTSNPN and CDR2 SVGIG (reference sequence). The germline V and J ends were trimmed by 0 bases and 4 bases, with 16 bases remaining between them.

V is TRBV30 and J is TRBJ2-7; maybe TRBD2 (6 bases). The sequence derives from a woman aged 60-75 years with active or convalescent COVID-19. The sample taken for sequencing was peripheral blood. CDR3 sequence reads: CAWSVRMREGYEQYF. The CDR3 bases are TGTGCCTGGAGTGTACGGATGCGGGAAGGGTACGAGCAGTACTTC. Full variable domain (remainder filled in from reference TRBV30 and TRBJ2-7): SQTIHQWPATLVQPVGSPLSLECTVEGTSNPNLYWYRQAAGRGLQLLFYSVGIGQISSEVPQNLSASRPQDRQFILSSKKLLLSDSGFYLCAWSVRMREGYEQYFGPGTRLTVT.